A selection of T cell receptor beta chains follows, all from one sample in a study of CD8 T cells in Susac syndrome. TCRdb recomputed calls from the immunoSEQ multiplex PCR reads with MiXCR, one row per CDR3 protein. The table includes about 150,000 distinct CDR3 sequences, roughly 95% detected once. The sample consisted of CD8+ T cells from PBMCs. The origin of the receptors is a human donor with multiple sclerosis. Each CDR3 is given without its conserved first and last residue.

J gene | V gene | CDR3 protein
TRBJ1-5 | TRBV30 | AWSTSQVNQPQH
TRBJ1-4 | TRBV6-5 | ASGAGGEKLF
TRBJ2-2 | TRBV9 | ASSGLGQGASGELF
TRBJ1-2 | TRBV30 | AWSGAETANYGYT
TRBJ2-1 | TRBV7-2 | ASSPPGLAPGDEQF
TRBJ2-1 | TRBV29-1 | SAGLAGASDEQF
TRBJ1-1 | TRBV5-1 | ASSPGDGTGEAF
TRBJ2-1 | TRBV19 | ASSIVPSGGYNEQF
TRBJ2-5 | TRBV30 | AWSPGWAAREETQY
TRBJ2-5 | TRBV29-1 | SVEDHSSRGIKETQY
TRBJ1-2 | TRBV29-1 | SVVTANYGYT
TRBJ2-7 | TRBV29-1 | SVEEQDYEQY
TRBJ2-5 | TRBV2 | ASSDRGWETQY
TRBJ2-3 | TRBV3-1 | ASSPPVRGVTDTQY
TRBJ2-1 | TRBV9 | ASSPLRAGENNEQF